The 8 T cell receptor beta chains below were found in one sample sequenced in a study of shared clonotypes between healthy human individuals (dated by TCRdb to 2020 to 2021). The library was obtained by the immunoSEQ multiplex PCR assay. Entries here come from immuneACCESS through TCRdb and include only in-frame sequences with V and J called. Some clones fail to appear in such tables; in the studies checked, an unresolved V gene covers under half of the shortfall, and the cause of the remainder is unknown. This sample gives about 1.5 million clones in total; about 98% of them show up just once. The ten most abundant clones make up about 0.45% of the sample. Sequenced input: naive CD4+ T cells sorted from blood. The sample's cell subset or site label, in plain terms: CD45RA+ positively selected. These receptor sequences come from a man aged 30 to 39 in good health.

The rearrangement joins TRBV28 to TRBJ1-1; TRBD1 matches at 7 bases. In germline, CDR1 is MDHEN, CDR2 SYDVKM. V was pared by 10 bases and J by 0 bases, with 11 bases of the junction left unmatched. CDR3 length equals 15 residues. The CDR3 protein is CATLRLDRMNTEAFF. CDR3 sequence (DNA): TGTGCCACCCTAAGGTTGGACAGGATGAACACTGAAGCTTTCTTT.

This CDR3 is CASSLYSGPNTEAFF. CDR3 sequence (DNA): TGTGCCAGCAGCTTATATTCAGGGCCGAACACTGAAGCTTTCTTT. The V call is TRBV11-3, the J call TRBJ1-1; tentatively, D is TRBD1 (5 bases). Trimming removed 2 bases from V and 1 base from J, with 11 bases in between. The CDR3 is made up of 15 amino acids. Germline V gene data show CDR1 as SGHNT and CDR2 as YENEEA.

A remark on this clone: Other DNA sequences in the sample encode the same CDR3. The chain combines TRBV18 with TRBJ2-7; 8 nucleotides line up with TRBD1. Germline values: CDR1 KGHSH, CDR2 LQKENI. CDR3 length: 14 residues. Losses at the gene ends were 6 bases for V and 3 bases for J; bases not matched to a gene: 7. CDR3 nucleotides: TGTGCCAGCTCGCCGCTCGGACAGGGCTACGAGCAGTACTTC. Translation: CASSPLGQGYEQYF.

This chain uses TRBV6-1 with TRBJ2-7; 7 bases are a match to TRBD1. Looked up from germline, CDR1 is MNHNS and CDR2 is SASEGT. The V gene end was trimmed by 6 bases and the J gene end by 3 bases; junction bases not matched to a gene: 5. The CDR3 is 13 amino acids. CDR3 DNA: TGTGCCAGCAGCAAGACAGGGCGCTACGAGCAGTACTTC. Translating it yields CASSKTGRYEQYF.

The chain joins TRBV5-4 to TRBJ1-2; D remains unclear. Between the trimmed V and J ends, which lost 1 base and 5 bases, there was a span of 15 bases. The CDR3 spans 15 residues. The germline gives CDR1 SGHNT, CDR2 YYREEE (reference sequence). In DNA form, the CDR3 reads TGTGCCAGCAGCTTGTACGGGAGGTCGGGGTATGGCTACACCTTC. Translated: CASSLYGRSGYGYTF.

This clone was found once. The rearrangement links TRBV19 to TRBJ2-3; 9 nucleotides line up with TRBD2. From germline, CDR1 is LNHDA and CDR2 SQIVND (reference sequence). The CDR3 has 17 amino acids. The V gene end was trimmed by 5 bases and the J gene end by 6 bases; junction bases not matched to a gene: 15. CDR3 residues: CASSARQRSGGRDTQYF. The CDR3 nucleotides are TGTGCCAGTAGTGCCCGCCAGAGGAGCGGGGGGAGGGATACGCAGTATTTT.

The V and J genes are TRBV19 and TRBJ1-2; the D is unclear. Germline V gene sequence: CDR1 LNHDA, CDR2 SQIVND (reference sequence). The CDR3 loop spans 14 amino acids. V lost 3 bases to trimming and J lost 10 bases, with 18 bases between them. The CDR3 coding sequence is TGTGCCAGTAGTATCTCAGGAATCGCCCACTACTACACCTTC. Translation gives CASSISGIAHYYTF.

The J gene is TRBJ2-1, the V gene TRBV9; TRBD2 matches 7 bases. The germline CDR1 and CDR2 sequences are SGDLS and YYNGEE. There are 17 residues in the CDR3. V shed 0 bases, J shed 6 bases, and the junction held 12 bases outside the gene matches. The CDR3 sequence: CASSVDHRDYIRNEQFF. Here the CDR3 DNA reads TGTGCCAGCAGCGTAGACCACCGGGACTACATCCGCAATGAGCAGTTCTTC.